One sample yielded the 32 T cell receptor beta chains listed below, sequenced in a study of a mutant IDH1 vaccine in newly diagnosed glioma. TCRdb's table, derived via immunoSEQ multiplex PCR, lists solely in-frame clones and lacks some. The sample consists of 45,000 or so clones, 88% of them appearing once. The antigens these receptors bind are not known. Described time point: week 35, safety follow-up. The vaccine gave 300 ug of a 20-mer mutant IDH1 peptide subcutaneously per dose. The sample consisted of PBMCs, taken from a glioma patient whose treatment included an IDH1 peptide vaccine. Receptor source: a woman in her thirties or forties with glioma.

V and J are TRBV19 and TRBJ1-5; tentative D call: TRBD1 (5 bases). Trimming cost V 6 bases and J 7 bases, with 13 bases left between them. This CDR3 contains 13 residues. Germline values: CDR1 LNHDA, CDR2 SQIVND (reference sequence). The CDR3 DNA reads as TGTGCCAGTAGCCAGGGTCTAGGACAGCCCCAGCATTTT. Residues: CASSQGLGQPQHF.

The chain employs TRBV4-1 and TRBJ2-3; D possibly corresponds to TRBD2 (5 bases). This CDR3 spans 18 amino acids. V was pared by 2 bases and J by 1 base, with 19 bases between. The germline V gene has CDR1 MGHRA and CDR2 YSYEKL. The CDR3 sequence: CASSQPFPVEGGTDTQYF. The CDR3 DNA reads TGCGCCAGCAGCCAACCATTCCCCGTCGAGGGTGGCACAGATACGCAGTATTTT.

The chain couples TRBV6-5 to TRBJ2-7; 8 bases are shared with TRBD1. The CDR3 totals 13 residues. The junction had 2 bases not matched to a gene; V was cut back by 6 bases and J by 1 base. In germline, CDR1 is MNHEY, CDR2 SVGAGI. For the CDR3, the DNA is TGTGCCAGCAGGGACAGGGTATCCTACGAGCAGTACTTC. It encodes CASRDRVSYEQYF.

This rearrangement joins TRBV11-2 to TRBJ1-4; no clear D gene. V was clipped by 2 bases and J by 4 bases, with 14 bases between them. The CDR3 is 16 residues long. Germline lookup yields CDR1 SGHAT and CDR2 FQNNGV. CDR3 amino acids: CASSLRKPYHNEKLFF. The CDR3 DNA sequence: TGTGCCAGCAGCTTACGGAAACCCTATCATAATGAAAAACTGTTTTTT.

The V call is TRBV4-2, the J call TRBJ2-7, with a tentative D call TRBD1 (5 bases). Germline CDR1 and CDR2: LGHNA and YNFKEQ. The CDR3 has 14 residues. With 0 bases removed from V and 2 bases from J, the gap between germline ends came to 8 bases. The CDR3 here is CASSQEAGPYEQYF. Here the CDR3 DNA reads TGTGCCAGCAGCCAAGAGGCAGGGCCCTACGAGCAGTACTTC.

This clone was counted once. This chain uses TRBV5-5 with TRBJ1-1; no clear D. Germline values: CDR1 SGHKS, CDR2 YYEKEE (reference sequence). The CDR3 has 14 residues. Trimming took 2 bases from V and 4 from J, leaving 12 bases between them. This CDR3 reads CASSLPRSFTEAFF. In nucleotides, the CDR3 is TGTGCCAGCAGCTTACCTCGGTCCTTCACTGAAGCTTTCTTT.

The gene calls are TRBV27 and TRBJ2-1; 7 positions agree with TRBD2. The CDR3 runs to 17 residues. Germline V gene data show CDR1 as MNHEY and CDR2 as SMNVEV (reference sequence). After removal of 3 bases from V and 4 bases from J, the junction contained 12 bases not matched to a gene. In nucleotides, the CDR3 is TGTGCCAGCAGTTTTCACCGGGGGGACTACAATTACAATGAGCAGTTCTTC. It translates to CASSFHRGDYNYNEQFF.

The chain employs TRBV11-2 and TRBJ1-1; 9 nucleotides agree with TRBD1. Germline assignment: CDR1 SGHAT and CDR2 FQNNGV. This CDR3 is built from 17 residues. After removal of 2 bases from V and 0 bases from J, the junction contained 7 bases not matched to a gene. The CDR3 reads CASSLRSGTGMNTEAFF. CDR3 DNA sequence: TGTGCCAGCAGCTTAAGAAGTGGGACAGGGATGAACACTGAAGCTTTCTTT.

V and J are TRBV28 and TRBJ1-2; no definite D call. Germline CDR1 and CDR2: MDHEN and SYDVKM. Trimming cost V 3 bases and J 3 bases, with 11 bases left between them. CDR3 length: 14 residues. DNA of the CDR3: TGTGCCAGCAGTTTCCCAGGAGACTACTATGGCTACACCTTC. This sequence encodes CASSFPGDYYGYTF.

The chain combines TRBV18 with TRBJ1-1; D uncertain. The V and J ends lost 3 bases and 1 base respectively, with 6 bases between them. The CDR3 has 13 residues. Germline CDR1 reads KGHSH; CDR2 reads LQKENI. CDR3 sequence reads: CASSPPENTEAFF. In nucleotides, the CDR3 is TGTGCCAGCTCACCTCCAGAGAACACTGAAGCTTTCTTT.

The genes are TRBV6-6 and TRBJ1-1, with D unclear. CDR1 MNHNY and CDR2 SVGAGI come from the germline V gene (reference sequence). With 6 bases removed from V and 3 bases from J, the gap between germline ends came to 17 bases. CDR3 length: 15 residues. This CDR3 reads CASSEPNAGYTEAFF. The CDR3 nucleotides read TGTGCCAGCAGCGAACCGAACGCGGGGTACACTGAAGCTTTCTTT.

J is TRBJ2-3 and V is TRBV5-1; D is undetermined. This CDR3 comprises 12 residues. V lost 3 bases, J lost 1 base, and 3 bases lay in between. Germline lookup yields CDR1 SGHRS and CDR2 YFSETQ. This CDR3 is CASSYGTDTQYF. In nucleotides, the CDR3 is TGCGCCAGCAGCTATGGCACAGATACGCAGTATTTT.

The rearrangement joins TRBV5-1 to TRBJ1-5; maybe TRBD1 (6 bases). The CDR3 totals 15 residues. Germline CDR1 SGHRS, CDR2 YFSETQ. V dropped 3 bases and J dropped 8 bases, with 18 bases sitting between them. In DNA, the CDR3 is TGCGCCAGCAGCTCCCGGGACCCAGGGGTGGAGCCCCAGCATTTT. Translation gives CASSSRDPGVEPQHF.

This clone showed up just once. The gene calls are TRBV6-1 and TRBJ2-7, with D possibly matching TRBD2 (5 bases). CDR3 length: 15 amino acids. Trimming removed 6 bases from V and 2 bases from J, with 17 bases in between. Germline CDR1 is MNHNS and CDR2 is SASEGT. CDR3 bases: TGTGCCAGCAGCGGAACAGCAGGACTTACCTACGAGCAGTACTTC. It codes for CASSGTAGLTYEQYF.

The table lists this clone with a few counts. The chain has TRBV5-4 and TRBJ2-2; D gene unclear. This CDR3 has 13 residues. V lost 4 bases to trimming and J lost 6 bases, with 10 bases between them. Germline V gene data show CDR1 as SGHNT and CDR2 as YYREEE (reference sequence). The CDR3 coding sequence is TGTGCCAGCAGCCCCCCCTACGCCGGGGAGCTGTTTTTT. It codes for CASSPPYAGELFF.

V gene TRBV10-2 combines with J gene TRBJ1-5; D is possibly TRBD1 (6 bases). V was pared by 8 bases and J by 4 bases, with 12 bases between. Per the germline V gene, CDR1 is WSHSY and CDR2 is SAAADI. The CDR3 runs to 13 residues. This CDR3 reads CASGGTTNQPQHF. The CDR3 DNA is TGCGCCAGCGGGGGGACAACTAATCAGCCCCAGCATTTT.

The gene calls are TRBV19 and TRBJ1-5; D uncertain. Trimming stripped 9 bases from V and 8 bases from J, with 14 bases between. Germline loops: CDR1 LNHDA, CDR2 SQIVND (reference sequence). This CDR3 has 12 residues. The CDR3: CASTSPIKPQHF. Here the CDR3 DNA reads TGTGCCAGCACCTCCCCAATCAAGCCCCAGCATTTT.

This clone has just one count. The CDR3 coding sequence is TGTGCCAGCTCACCGGAGAATTCACCCCTCCACTTT. Encoded protein: CASSPENSPLHF. The V call is TRBV18, the J call TRBJ1-6; D is ambiguous. The CDR3 has 12 amino acids. Germline V lookup: CDR1 KGHSH, CDR2 LQKENI. Trimming removed 3 bases from V and 7 bases from J, with 4 bases in between.

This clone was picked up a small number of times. The CDR3 loop is CASSQVWGLNQPQHF. The DNA of the CDR3 is TGCGCCAGCAGCCAAGTGTGGGGGCTAAATCAGCCCCAGCATTTT. This sequence joins TRBV4-3 and TRBJ1-5; a weak D match, TRBD1 (6 bases). Looked up from germline, CDR1 is LGHNA and CDR2 is YSLEER. This CDR3 has 15 amino acids. The V end was cut by 1 base, the J end by 4 bases, with 11 bases between.

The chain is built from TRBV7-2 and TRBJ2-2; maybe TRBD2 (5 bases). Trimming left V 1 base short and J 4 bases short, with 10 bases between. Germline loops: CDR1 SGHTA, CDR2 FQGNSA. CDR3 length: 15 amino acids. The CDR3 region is CASSLVGRVTGELFF. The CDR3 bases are TGTGCCAGCAGCTTAGTAGGGCGGGTCACCGGGGAGCTGTTTTTT.

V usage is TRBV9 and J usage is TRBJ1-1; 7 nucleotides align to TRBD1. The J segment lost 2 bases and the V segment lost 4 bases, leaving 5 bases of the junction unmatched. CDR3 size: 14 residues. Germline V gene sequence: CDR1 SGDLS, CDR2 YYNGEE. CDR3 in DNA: TGTGCCAGCAGCCGGACAGGACTTAACACTGAAGCTTTCTTT. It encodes CASSRTGLNTEAFF.

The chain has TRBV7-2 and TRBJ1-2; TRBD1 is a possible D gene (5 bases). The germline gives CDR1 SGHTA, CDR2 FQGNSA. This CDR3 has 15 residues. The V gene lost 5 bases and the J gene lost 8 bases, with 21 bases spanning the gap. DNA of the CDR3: TGTGCCAGCAGCCCTCGCCCTCAGGGAAGTGGGGGCTACACCTTC. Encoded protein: CASSPRPQGSGGYTF.

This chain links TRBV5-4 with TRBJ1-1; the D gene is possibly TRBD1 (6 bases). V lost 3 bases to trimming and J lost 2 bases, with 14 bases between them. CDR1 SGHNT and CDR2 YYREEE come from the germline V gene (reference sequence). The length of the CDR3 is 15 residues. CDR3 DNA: TGTGCCAGCAGCTCACAGGGTTTGGGCAACACTGAAGCTTTCTTT. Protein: CASSSQGLGNTEAFF. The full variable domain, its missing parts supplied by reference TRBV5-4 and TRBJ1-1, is ETGVTQSPTHLIKTRGQQVTLRCSSQSGHNTVSWYQQALGQGPQFIFQYYREEENGRGNFPPRFSGLQFPNYSSELNVNALELDDSALYLCASSSQGLGNTEAFFGQGTRLTVV.

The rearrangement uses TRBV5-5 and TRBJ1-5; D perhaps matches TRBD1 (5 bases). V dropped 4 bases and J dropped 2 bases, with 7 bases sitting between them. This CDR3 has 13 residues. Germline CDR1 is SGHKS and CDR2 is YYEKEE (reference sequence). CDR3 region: CASSGDGNQPQHF. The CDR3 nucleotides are TGTGCCAGCAGCGGGGACGGCAATCAGCCCCAGCATTTT.

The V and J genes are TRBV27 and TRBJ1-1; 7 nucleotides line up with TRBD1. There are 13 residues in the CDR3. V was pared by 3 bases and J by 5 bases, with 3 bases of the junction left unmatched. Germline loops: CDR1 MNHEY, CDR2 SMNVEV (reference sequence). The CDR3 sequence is CASSLGQRTEAFF. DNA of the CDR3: TGTGCCAGCAGTTTGGGACAGCGGACTGAAGCTTTCTTT.

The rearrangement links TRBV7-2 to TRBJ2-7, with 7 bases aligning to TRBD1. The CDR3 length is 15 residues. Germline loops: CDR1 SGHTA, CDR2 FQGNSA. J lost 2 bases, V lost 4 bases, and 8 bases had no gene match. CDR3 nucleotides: TGTGCCAGCAGCTACTACAGGGGATTAGCCTACGAGCAGTACTTC. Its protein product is CASSYYRGLAYEQYF. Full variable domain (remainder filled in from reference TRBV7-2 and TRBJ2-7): GAGVSQSPSNKVTEKGKDVELRCDPISGHTALYWYRQSLGQGLEFLIYFQGNSAPDKSGLPSDRFSAERTGGSVSTLTIQRTQQEDSAVYLCASSYYRGLAYEQYFGPGTRLTVT.

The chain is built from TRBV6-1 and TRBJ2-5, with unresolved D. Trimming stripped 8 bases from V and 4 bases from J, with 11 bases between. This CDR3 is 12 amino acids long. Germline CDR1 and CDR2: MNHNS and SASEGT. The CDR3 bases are TGTGCCAGCTCCGTGGGCCCAGAGACCCAGTACTTC. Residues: CASSVGPETQYF.

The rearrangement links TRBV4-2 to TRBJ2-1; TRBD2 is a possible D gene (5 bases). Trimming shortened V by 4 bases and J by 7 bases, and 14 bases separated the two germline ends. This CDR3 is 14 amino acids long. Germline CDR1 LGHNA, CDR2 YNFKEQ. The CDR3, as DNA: TGTGCCAGCAGCCGGCCGGGAACCTCGAATGAGCAGTTCTTC. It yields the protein CASSRPGTSNEQFF.

This CDR3 reads CASSLGLSPTGDTEAFF. The CDR3 DNA follows: TGCGCCAGCAGCTTGGGTCTTTCGCCGACAGGGGACACTGAAGCTTTCTTT. The V call is TRBV5-1, the J call TRBJ1-1; 8 nucleotides align to TRBD1. This CDR3 region has 17 residues. The V segment lost 0 bases and the J segment 3 bases; nucleotides outside the gene matches: 10. Germline values: CDR1 SGHRS, CDR2 YFSETQ.

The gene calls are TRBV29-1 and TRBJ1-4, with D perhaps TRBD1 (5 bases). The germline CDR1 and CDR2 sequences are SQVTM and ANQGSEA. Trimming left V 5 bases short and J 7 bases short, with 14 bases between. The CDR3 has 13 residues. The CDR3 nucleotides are TGCAGCGTTTCCGTAACGAGGGGTGAAAAACTGTTTTTT. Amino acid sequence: CSVSVTRGEKLFF.

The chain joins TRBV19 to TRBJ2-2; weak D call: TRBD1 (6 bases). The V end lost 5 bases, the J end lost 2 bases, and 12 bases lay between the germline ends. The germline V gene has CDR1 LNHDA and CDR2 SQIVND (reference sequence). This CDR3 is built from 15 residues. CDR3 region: CASSALTGNTGELFF. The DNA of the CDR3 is TGTGCCAGTAGTGCCTTGACAGGAAACACCGGGGAGCTGTTTTTT.

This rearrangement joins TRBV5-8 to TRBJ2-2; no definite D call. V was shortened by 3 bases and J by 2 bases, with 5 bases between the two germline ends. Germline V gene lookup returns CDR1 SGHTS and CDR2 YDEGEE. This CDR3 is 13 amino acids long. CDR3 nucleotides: TGTGCCAGCAGCTCCAGAAACACCGGGGAGCTGTTTTTT. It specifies CASSSRNTGELFF.